Below are 21 T cell receptor beta chains sequenced from a single sample in a study of T cell repertoires and HLA-DP antigens. TCRdb's copy holds only in-frame clones and misses some; the assay was immunoSEQ multiplex PCR. The table records some 89,000 clones, 86% of them present only once. No cognate antigen is known for these TCRs. Source material: CD4+ T cells from PBMCs. These receptors were collected from a man over 45 in good health and CMV-seronegative.

This sequence joins TRBV27 and TRBJ2-1, with 7 bases identical to TRBD1. The CDR3 has 19 residues. CDR1 and CDR2 from the germline V gene are MNHEY and SMNVEV (reference sequence). V was pared by 5 bases and J by 3 bases, with 19 bases of the junction left unmatched. Here the CDR3 reads CASSPRGVFTGALYNEQFF. As DNA, the CDR3 is TGTGCCAGCAGTCCACGGGGCGTCTTCACAGGGGCGCTCTACAATGAGCAGTTCTTC.

The chain combines TRBV6-6 with TRBJ2-3, with 8 bases matching TRBD2. The V gene's germline CDR1 is MNHNY and CDR2 SVGAGI (reference sequence). The CDR3 consists of 13 residues. V lost 7 bases and J lost 11; bases outside the gene matches: 11. The CDR3 bases are TGTGCCAGCACCGTAGGACTAGCCGCGAGGCAGTATTTT. This encodes CASTVGLAARQYF.

This chain joins TRBV6-5 and TRBJ1-6; 7 bases line up with TRBD1. The J segment lost 6 bases and the V segment lost 6 bases, leaving 5 bases of the junction unmatched. Germline V gene lookup returns CDR1 MNHEY and CDR2 SVGAGI. The CDR3 has 14 residues. CDR3 region: CASSSTGFNSPLHF. The CDR3 nucleotides read TGTGCCAGCAGCTCGACAGGGTTTAATTCACCCCTCCACTTT.

A few counts support this clone. V gene TRBV5-1 combines with J gene TRBJ2-7, with a possible D match to TRBD1 (5 bases). Trimming took off 0 bases at V and 11 bases at J, with 12 bases between the two ends. Germline V lookup: CDR1 SGHRS, CDR2 YFSETQ. The CDR3 covers 12 residues. CDR3 residues: CASSLEGRVKYF. As DNA, the CDR3 is TGCGCCAGCAGCTTGGAGGGCAGGGTTAAGTACTTC. Together with reference TRBV5-1 and TRBJ2-7, the CDR3 gives the full variable domain: KAGVTQTPRYLIKTRGQQVTLSCSPISGHRSVSWYQQTPGQGLQFLFEYFSETQRNKGNFPGRFSGRQFSNSRSEMNVSTLELGDSALYLCASSLEGRVKYFGPGTRLTVT.

As concerns this clone: The junction departs from the called germline gene at one end, perhaps through a read error. The rearrangement uses TRBV5-6 and TRBJ2-7; TRBD1 might be the D (6 bases). CDR3 length: 15 amino acids. CDR1 and CDR2 (germline): SGHDT, YYEEEE. The CDR3 sequence is CASRGTGQPSYEQYF. CDR3 coding DNA: TGTGCCAGCAGGGGCACTGGACAGCCGTCCTATGAGCAGTACTTC.

This chain connects TRBV9 to TRBJ1-1, with D perhaps TRBD1 (6 bases). Deletions cut 4 bases from V and 5 bases from J, with 21 bases between. The CDR3 runs to 16 residues. The V gene's germline CDR1 is SGDLS and CDR2 YYNGEE. For the CDR3, the DNA is TGTGCCAGCAGCCCCTCCGTGGGGGGCGTTGGAACTGAAGCTTTCTTT. Protein product: CASSPSVGGVGTEAFF.

This clone was detected a few times. The rearrangement uses TRBV25-1 and TRBJ1-2, with TRBD1 identical over 7 bases. Germline CDR1 and CDR2: MGHDK and SYGVNS. The CDR3 length is 13 residues. Trimming at V came to 7 bases and at J to 8 bases, leaving 10 bases not matched to a gene. CDR3 nucleotide sequence: TGTGCCAGCAATCCCGGGACAGAAAACGGCTACACCTTC. Translation: CASNPGTENGYTF.

V and J are TRBV5-1 and TRBJ2-7; TRBD1 or TRBD2 may be the D gene (5 bases each). Germline CDR1 SGHRS, CDR2 YFSETQ. This CDR3 has 13 amino acids. The ends were cut back, 0 bases at V and 6 bases at J, with 10 bases in the middle. The CDR3 region is CASSLGGRGEQYF. For the CDR3, the DNA is TGCGCCAGCAGCTTGGGGGGACGGGGCGAGCAGTACTTC.

This rearrangement joins TRBV30 to TRBJ2-3; D unclear. The CDR3 has 14 residues. V lost 0 bases and J lost 1, with 8 bases in between. Germline loops: CDR1 GTSNPN, CDR2 SVGIG (reference sequence). The CDR3, as DNA: TGTGCCTGGAGTGTACCCGCGCGCACAGATACGCAGTATTTT. Protein sequence: CAWSVPARTDTQYF.

CDR3 nucleotide sequence: TGTGCCTGGAGCCCAGGGGGAAGTGTCTTCTTT. Protein: CAWSPGGSVFF. J is TRBJ1-1 and V is TRBV30; 7 nucleotides align to TRBD1. The J segment lost 14 bases and the V segment lost 3 bases, leaving 9 bases of the junction unmatched. The CDR3 extends over 11 amino acids. Per the germline V gene, CDR1 is GTSNPN and CDR2 is SVGIG (reference sequence).

This rearrangement joins TRBV2 to TRBJ2-5, with TRBD2 matching 8 bases. This CDR3 region has 13 residues. CDR1 SNHLY and CDR2 FYNNEI come from the germline V gene. V shed 7 bases, J shed 4 bases, and the junction held 5 bases outside the gene matches. The CDR3 DNA reads as TGTGCCAGCACGGGAGGGGGGTTAGAGACCCAGTACTTC. Amino acids: CASTGGGLETQYF. The full variable domain, with the rest looked up from reference TRBV2 and TRBJ2-5, is EPEVTQTPSHQVTQMGQEVILRCVPISNHLYFYWYRQILGQKVEFLVSFYNNEISEKSEIFDDQFSVERPDGSNFTLKIRSTKLEDSAMYFCASTGGGLETQYFGPGTRLLVL.

V is TRBV5-1 and J is TRBJ1-2, with 8 bases fitting TRBD1. The CDR3 runs to 13 residues. Germline CDR1 SGHRS, CDR2 YFSETQ. Trimming cost V 0 bases and J 8 bases; bases outside gene matches: 3. In nucleotides, the CDR3 is TGCGCCAGCAGCTTGGGGACAGGGCGAGGCTACACCTTC. Amino acid sequence: CASSLGTGRGYTF.

The rearrangement uses TRBV5-1 and TRBJ1-4, with D possibly matching TRBD1 (5 bases). V lost 2 bases, J lost 7 bases, and 12 bases lay in between. CDR1 SGHRS and CDR2 YFSETQ come from the germline V gene. The CDR3 is made up of 14 amino acids. The CDR3, as DNA: TGCGCCAGCAGCTTCGACAGAGTCAGTGAAAAACTGTTTTTT. Amino acid sequence: CASSFDRVSEKLFF.

This chain uses TRBV19 with TRBJ2-1, with TRBD2 identical over 8 bases. This CDR3 has 16 amino acids. With V trimmed by 7 bases and J by 1 base, 9 bases remained unmatched. Germline assignment: CDR1 LNHDA and CDR2 SQIVND (reference sequence). Here the CDR3 DNA reads TGTGCCAGTAATCCGGGCGGCGGGAGGTCCTACAATGAGCAGTTCTTC. The encoded protein is CASNPGGGRSYNEQFF.

V is TRBV9 and J is TRBJ2-7, with 10 positions matching TRBD2. The germline V gene has CDR1 SGDLS and CDR2 YYNGEE. V lost 0 bases and J lost 5; bases outside the gene matches: 8. The CDR3 length is 16 residues. This chain's CDR3 is CASSVASGGPSHEQYF. The CDR3 region has the DNA TGTGCCAGCAGCGTAGCTAGCGGGGGACCTTCGCACGAGCAGTACTTC.

V gene TRBV30 combines with J gene TRBJ2-4, with 10 bases identical to TRBD1. From germline, CDR1 is GTSNPN and CDR2 SVGIG (reference sequence). CDR3 length: 13 residues. V gave up 4 bases and J gave up 9 bases; unmatched junction bases: 6. The CDR3 spells CAWKGTGVSIQYF. CDR3 nucleotide sequence: TGTGCCTGGAAAGGGACAGGGGTAAGCATTCAGTACTTC.

This clone was detected only a few times. This CDR3 is CASRKSRPGNTIYF. The CDR3 nucleotides are TGTGCCAGCAGAAAATCAAGGCCTGGAAACACCATATATTTT. The chain has TRBV2 and TRBJ1-3, with D unresolved. CDR3 size: 14 residues. V lost 6 bases, J lost 2 bases, and 11 bases lay in between. Germline V gene lookup returns CDR1 SNHLY and CDR2 FYNNEI.

The chain joins TRBV28 to TRBJ2-7; D is unclear. V was shortened by 5 bases and J by 8 bases, with 13 bases between the two germline ends. CDR1 and CDR2 (germline): MDHEN, SYDVKM. This CDR3 spans 12 amino acids. The CDR3 here is CASSPRMEKQYF. CDR3 sequence (DNA): TGTGCCAGCAGTCCACGGATGGAGAAGCAGTACTTC.

The chain links TRBV7-2 to TRBJ1-1; 7 bases line up with TRBD1. From germline, CDR1 is SGHTA and CDR2 FQGNSA. The CDR3 covers 12 residues. V shed 1 base and J 10 bases; nucleotides not matched to a gene: 3. The CDR3: CASSLGRTGAFF. The CDR3 DNA follows: TGTGCCAGCAGCTTAGGACGGACAGGAGCTTTCTTT.

This sequence joins TRBV28 and TRBJ2-5, with D possibly called TRBD1 or TRBD2 (5 bases each). CDR3 length: 16 residues. Germline V gene data show CDR1 as MDHEN and CDR2 as SYDVKM. The germline V and J ends were trimmed by 4 bases and 4 bases, with 19 bases remaining between them. This CDR3 is CASSSPPGPRGETQYF. CDR3 coding DNA: TGTGCCAGCAGTTCTCCCCCGGGACCCCGGGGAGAGACCCAGTACTTC.

V and J are TRBV5-4 and TRBJ2-7, with a possible D match to TRBD1 (5 bases). CDR1 SGHNT and CDR2 YYREEE come from the germline V gene (reference sequence). Deletions cut 4 bases from V and 6 bases from J, with 23 bases between. The length of the CDR3 is 16 residues. The CDR3 here is CASSPAVGQAIREQYF. The CDR3, as DNA: TGTGCCAGCAGCCCGGCAGTGGGGCAGGCTATCCGCGAGCAGTACTTC. The variable domain in full, with the rest retrieved from reference TRBV5-4 and TRBJ2-7, is ETGVTQSPTHLIKTRGQQVTLRCSSQSGHNTVSWYQQALGQGPQFIFQYYREEENGRGNFPPRFSGLQFPNYSSELNVNALELDDSALYLCASSPAVGQAIREQYFGPGTRLTVT.